The clone carrying this T cell receptor (beta chain) showed up just a few times. V lost 7 bases to trimming and J lost 0 bases, with 10 bases between them. The CDR3 has 14 residues. In germline, CDR1 is SGHTA, CDR2 FQGNSA. The data stem from a study of blood T cells in healthy people across ages. Using a J-beta primer mix together with a sample-barcoded 5' primer, a second PCR was run for roughly 6 to 12 cycles. Every cDNA molecule carried a tag from a template-switch adaptor bearing 12 random nucleotides. In TCRdb, the 5' RACE reads were re-called with MiXCR into one record per CDR3 protein. This table has 950,000 to 1,200,000 distinct CDR3 sequences, roughly two fifths appearing once.

The TCR originated in a young man in good health. The V gene is TRBV7-2, the J gene TRBJ2-1; no reliable D call. Input material: blood. The CDR3 nucleotides are TGTGCCAGCACCCAAGCGAGCTCCTACAATGAGCAGTTCTTC. It yields the protein CASTQASSYNEQFF.